This paragraph reports one TCR beta chain. What it binds is unknown. Investigators reverse transcribed all isolated RNA, so they sequenced expressed TCRB transcripts. TCRdb's copy holds only in-frame clones and misses some; the assay was immunoSEQ multiplex PCR. The sample shows approximately 130,000 clones, roughly 17% of them seen only once. Sorting with CD45RO/CCR7/CD25/CD127/CD95/CD27 yielded naive, central memory, regulatory and stem-like memory CD4+ cells. The CDR3 has 14 residues. The V gene's germline CDR1 is KGHSH and CDR2 LQKENI. The V end lost 5 bases, the J end lost 2 bases, and 12 bases lay between the germline ends. This entry is derived from a study of beta chain features in type 1 diabetes. Study-level points and caveats: Short templates might get an advantage during PCR, and this would be equal in patients and controls. The VDJ junctions of type 1 diabetes patients carried fewer insertions and more deletions. Among all four CD4+ subsets, Type 1 diabetes patients had TCRB CDR3s that were moderately but significantly shorter. Patients' naive, central memory and Treg TCRB repertoires seemed closer to one another than those of healthy donors.

The rearrangement links TRBV18 to TRBJ1-2; no firm D call. The receptor was isolated from a man aged 18 to 30 with type 1 diabetes. The sequencing input was central memory CD4+ T cells from blood. CDR3: CASSRVPVNYGYTF. CDR3 sequence (DNA): TGTGCCAGCTCAAGGGTGCCGGTCAACTATGGCTACACCTTC.